These 27 T cell receptor beta chains originate from one sample sequenced in a study of T cells in Graves' hyperthyroidism and ophthalmopathy (dated by TCRdb to between 2018 and 2020). Libraries were made using multiplex PCR. Sequencing was performed on an Illumina HiSeq 2000. TCR beta CDR3 regions were amplified from RNA transcripts. A first-round RT-PCR of the TCR CDR3 used the HTBI primer set with the Qiagen OneStep RT-PCR kit. TCRdb redid the processing of the public reads, applying fastp at Q25 and MiXCR, and retained in-frame beta chains. Entries are consolidated by CDR3 protein sequence, retaining the most common genes and DNA. Within this sample are about 570,000 distinct CDR3 sequences, with approximately 44% of them counted one time only. Roughly 19% of the sample is in the top ten clones. Sequencing input: peripheral blood or thyroid tissue (not recorded which). These receptors all come from an adult woman with Graves' disease, either hyperthyroidism or ophthalmopathy (not recorded which).

Turning to this clonotype: A read error may produce the germline difference seen at one junction end. The chain joins TRBV9 to TRBJ1-1; unclear D gene. CDR3 length equals 15 residues. In germline, CDR1 is SGDLS, CDR2 YYNGEE. The CDR3 DNA is TGTGCCAGCAGCGTAGGGGGTGCGGCCGCAACGGGAAATCTCTTT. Amino acids: CASSVGGAAATGNLF.

The chain couples TRBV7-3 to TRBJ2-7; 12 bases map to TRBD2. The J call may be incorrect, as the DNA end agrees better with TRBJ2-1. Germline values: CDR1 SGHTA, CDR2 FQGTGA. The CDR3 sequence is 13 residues long. The CDR3 coding sequence is TGTGCCAGCAGCAAAGGGACTAGCGGGGAGCAGTTCTTC. It translates to CASSKGTSGEQFF.

This clonotype was counted many times. This rearrangement joins TRBV20-1 to TRBJ1-2, with unresolved D. The CDR3 totals 13 residues. Germline CDR1 reads DFQATT; CDR2 reads SNEGSKA (reference sequence). Trimming removed 2 bases from V and 6 bases from J, with 13 bases in between. The CDR3 loop reads CSARPKGLDGYTF. As DNA, the CDR3 is TGCAGTGCTAGACCCAAGGGCCTAGATGGCTACACCTTC.

This clonotype was observed at least ten times. The gene calls are TRBV5-1 and TRBJ1-4; the match to TRBD1 covers 7 bases. The V segment lost 4 bases and the J segment 4 bases; nucleotides outside the gene matches: 7. In germline, CDR1 is SGHRS, CDR2 YFSETQ. The CDR3 runs to 15 residues. CDR3: CASSDGGTVNEKLFF. For the CDR3, the DNA is TGCGCCAGCAGCGATGGGGGGACAGTTAATGAAAAACTGTTTTTT.

The chain couples TRBV9 to TRBJ1-1, with 8 positions matching TRBD1. J lost 4 bases, V lost 5 bases, and 7 bases had no gene match. The CDR3 runs 14 residues. CDR1 is SGDLS and CDR2 is YYNGEE in the germline V gene. CDR3: CASRVTGARTEAFF. The CDR3, as DNA: TGTGCCAGCAGGGTGACAGGGGCGCGCACTGAAGCTTTCTTT.

The CDR3 region is CASSLTSGIPYEQYF. The CDR3 region has the DNA TGTGCCAGCAGTTTAACTAGCGGGATTCCCTACGAGCAGTACTTC. This chain links TRBV28 with TRBJ2-7; TRBD2 matches at 10 bases. This CDR3 contains 15 residues. The germline V gene encodes CDR1 MDHEN and CDR2 SYDVKM. After removal of 2 bases from V and 2 bases from J, the junction contained 3 bases not matched to a gene.

About this clonotype itself: A much more abundant neighbour one base away suggests this may be a read error. J is TRBJ1-5 and V is TRBV10-3, with a possible D match to TRBD1 (5 bases). CDR3 size: 15 residues. Germline V CDR1 and CDR2: ENHRY, SYGVKD. CDR3 coding DNA: TGTGCCAGCAGTCACTCGGGGACGGTGAGTCGGCCCCAGCATTTT. Encoded protein: CASSHSGTVSRPQHF.

On this clonotype itself: It is likely a read error, because the conserved phenylalanine at the end of the CDR3 is missing. V usage is TRBV9 and J usage is TRBJ1-1; D ambiguous. The V gene's germline CDR1 is SGDLS and CDR2 YYNGEE. The CDR3 runs to 14 residues. V was cut by 0 bases and J by 1 base, with 7 bases left in between. The CDR3 loop reads CASSVAGANTEAFS. In DNA, the CDR3 is TGTGCCAGCAGCGTAGCGGGAGCGAACACTGAAGCTTTCTCT.

This clonotype has at least ten counts. The rearrangement joins TRBV2 to TRBJ1-1; TRBD1 might be the D (5 bases). This CDR3 comprises 12 residues. The ends were cut back, 9 bases at V and 4 bases at J, with 12 bases in the middle. Looked up from germline, CDR1 is SNHLY and CDR2 is FYNNEI. CDR3 coding DNA: TGTGCCAGTCTGGGGGATGTCACTGAAGCTTTCTTT. It yields the protein CASLGDVTEAFF. Filled out from reference TRBV2 and TRBJ1-1, the complete variable domain reads EPEVTQTPSHQVTQMGQEVILRCVPISNHLYFYWYRQILGQKVEFLVSFYNNEISEKSEIFDDQFSVERPDGSNFTLKIRSTKLEDSAMYFCASLGDVTEAFFGQGTRLTVV.

The V and J genes are TRBV29-1 and TRBJ2-7, with D unresolved. Trimming shortened V by 4 bases and J by 2 bases, and 12 bases separated the two germline ends. The CDR3 runs to 13 residues. Germline V CDR1 and CDR2: SQVTM, ANQGSEA. In DNA form, the CDR3 reads TGCAGCGTTGTCAACACCGCGACCTACGAGCAGTACTTC. The encoded protein is CSVVNTATYEQYF.

This clonotype showed up many times. V usage is TRBV5-1 and J usage is TRBJ1-4; 7 bases map to TRBD1. CDR3 size: 14 residues. V gave up 0 bases and J gave up 8 bases; unmatched junction bases: 4. CDR1 is SGHRS and CDR2 is YFSETQ in the germline V gene. CDR3 region: CASSLEGAGEKLFF. Written as DNA, the CDR3 is TGCGCCAGCAGCTTGGAGGGGGCAGGCGAAAAACTGTTTTTT.

There are many counts of this clonotype. The chain couples TRBV24-1 to TRBJ2-5, with D perhaps TRBD1 or TRBD2 (6 bases each). V lost 4 bases and J 5 bases, leaving 16 bases between the germline ends. Germline V lookup: CDR1 KGHDR, CDR2 SFDVKD. The CDR3 is made up of 15 amino acids. This CDR3 is CATSDSGEGGETQYF. CDR3 DNA sequence: TGTGCCACCAGTGACTCGGGAGAAGGGGGTGAGACCCAGTACTTC.

The chain employs TRBV29-1 and TRBJ1-5; 7 bases align to TRBD1. The germline CDR1 and CDR2 sequences are SQVTM and ANQGSEA. The CDR3 totals 13 residues. V dropped 8 bases and J dropped 2; count of bases not matched to a gene: 6. In DNA form, the CDR3 reads TGCAGCTCACGACAGGGTGGCAATCAGCCCCAGCATTTT. Translation gives CSSRQGGNQPQHF.

This clonotype has at least ten counts. The chain is built from TRBV25-1 and TRBJ1-1; D uncertain. CDR3 length equals 11 residues. V was shortened by 5 bases and J by 0 bases, with 1 base between the two germline ends. In germline, CDR1 is MGHDK, CDR2 SYGVNS. DNA of the CDR3: TGTGCCAGCAGTATGAACACTGAAGCTTTCTTT. Residues: CASSMNTEAFF.

This chain joins TRBV7-3 and TRBJ2-1; TRBD2 aligns across 7 bases. V lost 3 bases to trimming and J lost 3 bases; unmatched junction nucleotides: 5. CDR1 and CDR2 (germline): SGHTA, FQGTGA. The CDR3 is 15 residues long. CDR3 sequence reads: CASSFTGGRYNEQFF. In nucleotides, the CDR3 is TGTGCCAGCAGCTTCACGGGAGGCCGCTACAATGAGCAGTTCTTC.

The chain employs TRBV5-6 and TRBJ1-6, with D possibly being TRBD1 (6 bases). CDR1 and CDR2 from the germline V gene are SGHDT and YYEEEE. The CDR3 is 14 residues long. Deletions cut 3 bases from V and 9 bases from J, with 13 bases between. The CDR3 region has the DNA TGTGCCAGCAGCTCCTCGGGGGGCGGTTCACCCCTCCACTTT. Amino acids: CASSSSGGGSPLHF.

Comment on this clonotype: It is likely a read error, because the conserved phenylalanine at the end of the CDR3 is missing. This chain joins TRBV19 and TRBJ2-6; D gene unclear. CDR1 LNHDA and CDR2 SQIVND come from the germline V gene (reference sequence). CDR3 size: 14 residues. V lost 7 bases, J lost 4 bases, and 11 bases lay in between. The CDR3 here is CASTPYSGANVLTL. DNA for the CDR3: TGTGCCAGTACGCCCTATTCGGGGGCCAACGTCCTGACTCTC.

The chain links TRBV20-1 to TRBJ1-1; no clear D. CDR1 and CDR2 from the germline V gene are DFQATT and SNEGSKA (reference sequence). V shed 1 base and J shed 6 bases, with 15 bases lying between them. The CDR3 spans 14 residues. CDR3 protein: CSARASEGYAEAFF. The CDR3 region has the DNA TGCAGTGCTAGAGCCAGCGAAGGATACGCTGAAGCTTTCTTT.

This clonotype was counted many times. The genes are TRBV29-1 and TRBJ2-7, with D perhaps matching TRBD1 or TRBD2 (5 bases each). V lost 6 bases and J lost 3, with 15 bases in between. The CDR3 is made up of 13 amino acids. Germline V gives CDR1 SQVTM, CDR2 ANQGSEA. CDR3 DNA sequence: TGCAGCGTGCTAGCCGGGACCCTCTACGAGCAGTACTTC. Amino acids: CSVLAGTLYEQYF.

This clonotype was picked up many times. The V call is TRBV19, the J call TRBJ1-1; D is perhaps TRBD1 (6 bases). The CDR3 has 16 residues. Germline loops: CDR1 LNHDA, CDR2 SQIVND (reference sequence). Trimming pared 3 bases from V and 1 base from J, leaving 15 bases between. The CDR3 sequence: CASSITFRGTNTEAFF. In DNA, the CDR3 is TGTGCCAGTAGTATTACGTTCAGGGGAACGAACACTGAAGCTTTCTTT.

The CDR3: CASSSLGGETQYF. CDR3 bases: TGTGCCAGCAGTAGCTTGGGTGGGGAGACCCAGTACTTC. The chain recombines TRBV12-3 or TRBV12-4 with TRBJ2-5; D not resolved. The CDR3 totals 13 residues. V shed 5 bases and J shed 5 bases, with 12 bases lying between them.

The V and J genes are TRBV5-1 and TRBJ2-7, with 15 bases aligning to TRBD2. V lost 4 bases to trimming and J lost 5 bases; unmatched junction nucleotides: 13. The CDR3 length is 18 residues. Germline V gene sequence: CDR1 SGHRS, CDR2 YFSETQ. The CDR3, as DNA: TGCGCCAGCAGCCCCGCCGGACTAGCGGGGGGGGGGTATCACGAGCAGTACTTC. Residues: CASSPAGLAGGGYHEQYF.

V and J are TRBV2 and TRBJ2-2; 7 nucleotides align to TRBD2. The CDR3 length is 18 residues. Germline CDR1 and CDR2: SNHLY and FYNNEI. V shed 4 bases, J shed 3 bases, and the junction held 14 bases outside the gene matches. CDR3 in DNA: TGTGCCAGCAGTGGTTTGACTAGGGACTATGGCTACACCGGGGAGCTGTTTTTT. It specifies CASSGLTRDYGYTGELFF.

The chain employs TRBV14 and TRBJ1-1; a possible D gene is TRBD1 (6 bases). The CDR3 length is 12 residues. Germline V lookup: CDR1 SGHDN, CDR2 FVKESK. V was clipped by 4 bases and J by 10 bases, with 13 bases between them. This chain's CDR3 is CASSPEWGRAFF. In nucleotides, the CDR3 is TGTGCCAGCAGCCCCGAGTGGGGGCGAGCTTTCTTT.

The genes are TRBV27 and TRBJ2-7; D is perhaps TRBD1 (6 bases). V was cut by 8 bases and J by 10 bases, with 15 bases left in between. CDR3 length equals 11 residues. The germline CDR1 and CDR2 sequences are MNHEY and SMNVEV (reference sequence). CDR3 loop: CASRQQGQQYF. CDR3 nucleotides: TGTGCCAGCCGACAACAGGGTCAACAGTACTTC.

Only a few counts were recorded for this clonotype. The V and J genes are TRBV10-3 and TRBJ2-7; no firm D call. V was cut by 6 bases and J by 5 bases, with 11 bases left in between. CDR3 length: 12 residues. Germline CDR1 is ENHRY and CDR2 is SYGVKD. The CDR3 nucleotides read TGTGCCATCAGGAAGGGCCGGGACGAGCAGTACTTC. Its protein is CAIRKGRDEQYF.

This clonotype was counted ten times or more. The V call is TRBV24-1, the J call TRBJ1-5; TRBD1 might be the D (5 bases). There are 14 residues in the CDR3. The germline V gene has CDR1 KGHDR and CDR2 SFDVKD. V dropped 3 bases and J dropped 9 bases, with 14 bases sitting between them. CDR3 loop: CATSDTSGGGPQHF. In DNA, the CDR3 is TGTGCCACCAGTGATACCTCGGGGGGGGGGCCCCAGCATTTT.